A selection of T cell receptor beta chains follows, all from one sample in a study of blood T cell repertoires in COVID-19. The repertoire was sequenced with immunoSEQ multiplex PCR; TCRdb's copy has only in-frame clones and lacks some. Of 150,000 to 200,000 clones listed, 88% were seen once; the top ten hold roughly 10%. The sample comprised PBMCs or T cells enriched from blood (not recorded which). These receptors were collected from a woman in her late teens or twenties who had recovered from COVID-19. Both conserved end residues are part of each CDR3. A D gene is named only where the DNA matches it firmly. The listing skips clone size in some rows; elsewhere it reads once, few, many or a size class.

V gene: TRBV10-2
J gene: TRBJ2-4
clone size: NA
D gene: NA
CDR3 DNA: TGCGCCAGCAGTGTTGGACGACAGGAAAACATTCAGTACTTC
CDR3 protein: CASSVGRQENIQYF

V gene: TRBV5-6
J gene: TRBJ1-2
clone size: NA
D gene: NA
CDR3 DNA: TGTGCCAGCAGCTTGGAGGCAGGTGGCTACACCTTC
CDR3 protein: CASSLEAGGYTF

V gene: TRBV12-5
J gene: TRBJ1-1
clone size: NA
D gene: TRBD1
CDR3 DNA: TGTGCTAGTGGTTTGGTACGGGTGACAGGGCCTCGAAATGAAGCTTTCTTT
CDR3 protein: CASGLVRVTGPRNEAFF

V gene: TRBV7-2
J gene: TRBJ2-7
clone size: NA
D gene: NA
CDR3 DNA: TGTGCCAGCAGCTTAGTGGCCGAGCAGTACTTC
CDR3 protein: CASSLVAEQYF

V gene: TRBV10-1
J gene: TRBJ2-1
clone size: NA
D gene: TRBD2
CDR3 DNA: TGCGCCAGCAGTGAGGCGGGAGGGCGGGATGAGCAGTTCTTC
CDR3 protein: CASSEAGGRDEQFF

V gene: TRBV6-5
J gene: TRBJ2-7
clone size: NA
D gene: NA
CDR3 DNA: TGTGCCAGCAGTTACTCGAGAAAGGGTAGCGACGAGCAGTACTTC
CDR3 protein: CASSYSRKGSDEQYF

V gene: TRBV6-2/TRBV6-3
J gene: TRBJ2-7
clone size: NA
D gene: NA
CDR3 DNA: TGTGCCAGCAGTGAGGGGGTTACGCAGTACTTC
CDR3 protein: CASSEGVTQYF

V gene: TRBV7-9
J gene: TRBJ2-2
clone size: NA
D gene: TRBD1
CDR3 DNA: TGTGCCAGCAGCGCAGGGGGCCCACTCAGCACCGGGGAGCTGTTTTTT
CDR3 protein: CASSAGGPLSTGELFF

V gene: TRBV5-4
J gene: TRBJ2-7
clone size: NA
D gene: TRBD2
CDR3 DNA: TGTGCCAGCAGCCCGACTAGCGGGAGGGACGAGCAGTACTTC
CDR3 protein: CASSPTSGRDEQYF

V gene: TRBV19
J gene: TRBJ2-7
clone size: NA
D gene: TRBD1
CDR3 DNA: TGTGCCAGTAGCCCCCGACAGGGGCTATCATTCGAGCAGTACTTC
CDR3 protein: CASSPRQGLSFEQYF

V gene: TRBV9
J gene: TRBJ1-4
clone size: NA
D gene: NA
CDR3 DNA: TGTGCCAGCAGCGTAGATGAGGATCTAACTAATGAAAAACTGTTTTTT
CDR3 protein: CASSVDEDLTNEKLFF

V gene: TRBV27
J gene: TRBJ2-3
clone size: NA
D gene: TRBD2
CDR3 DNA: TGTGCCAGCAGTCCCCGGGACTACCGGCCAGATACGCAGTATTTT
CDR3 protein: CASSPRDYRPDTQYF

V gene: TRBV6-2/TRBV6-3
J gene: TRBJ2-7
clone size: once
D gene: NA
CDR3 DNA: TGTGCCAGCAGTTACCTACGGACTGGCTCGGGCGAGCAGTACTTC
CDR3 protein: CASSYLRTGSGEQYF

V gene: TRBV5-1
J gene: TRBJ1-3
clone size: NA
D gene: TRBD1
CDR3 DNA: TGCGCCAGCAGCTTGGGACAGGGCACGAACACCATATATTTT
CDR3 protein: CASSLGQGTNTIYF

V gene: TRBV7-2
J gene: TRBJ2-1
clone size: NA
D gene: NA
CDR3 DNA: TGTGCCAGCAGCTTCAGTATTTCCTACAATGAGCAGTTCTTC
CDR3 protein: CASSFSISYNEQFF

V gene: TRBV28
J gene: TRBJ2-7
clone size: NA
D gene: NA
CDR3 DNA: TGTGCCAGCACCCTTATGGGCGGGGCAATTTACGAGCAGTACTTC
CDR3 protein: CASTLMGGAIYEQYF

V gene: TRBV7-6
J gene: TRBJ1-2
clone size: NA
D gene: NA
CDR3 DNA: TGTGCCAGCAGCCCCGCCGGGGAGAACTATGGCTACACCTTC
CDR3 protein: CASSPAGENYGYTF

V gene: TRBV6-5
J gene: TRBJ2-7
clone size: NA
D gene: TRBD2
CDR3 DNA: TGTGCCAGCAGCTTAGCGGGAGTCTACGAGCAGTACTTC
CDR3 protein: CASSLAGVYEQYF

V gene: TRBV3-1/TRBV3-2
J gene: TRBJ2-1
clone size: NA
D gene: TRBD2
CDR3 DNA: TGTGCCAGCAGCCGGGGACTAGCGGGTACATCCTCCTACAATGAGCAGTTCTTC
CDR3 protein: CASSRGLAGTSSYNEQFF

V gene: TRBV6-5
J gene: TRBJ1-1
clone size: NA
D gene: NA
CDR3 DNA: TGTGCCAGCAGTTACTCGGAGGGTGTAACTGAAGCTTTCTTT
CDR3 protein: CASSYSEGVTEAFF

V gene: TRBV6-5
J gene: TRBJ1-2
clone size: NA
D gene: NA
CDR3 DNA: TGTGCCAGCAGCTCGACTGGGGGCCCCCACACCTTC
CDR3 protein: CASSSTGGPHTF

V gene: TRBV5-1
J gene: TRBJ1-2
clone size: NA
D gene: NA
CDR3 DNA: TGCGCCAGCAGCTTGGACAGGGAGGGGTATGGCTACACCTTC
CDR3 protein: CASSLDREGYGYTF

V gene: TRBV4-1
J gene: TRBJ1-2
clone size: NA
D gene: NA
CDR3 DNA: TGCGCCAGCAGCCAACAATTAGGACAGAGATATGGCTACACCTTC
CDR3 protein: CASSQQLGQRYGYTF

V gene: TRBV7-8
J gene: TRBJ2-2
clone size: NA
D gene: TRBD1
CDR3 DNA: TGTGCCAGCAGCGCCGGACAGGTTTTAAACACCGGGGAGCTGTTTTTT
CDR3 protein: CASSAGQVLNTGELFF

V gene: TRBV29-1
J gene: TRBJ2-7
clone size: NA
D gene: NA
CDR3 DNA: TGCAGCGTGAAACAGGGCTACGAGCAGTACTTC
CDR3 protein: CSVKQGYEQYF

V gene: TRBV3-1/TRBV3-2
J gene: TRBJ2-1
clone size: NA
D gene: TRBD2
CDR3 DNA: TGTGCCAGCAGCCAAGGTTTGGTAGCGGGAGGATCCTACAATGAGCAGTTCTTC
CDR3 protein: CASSQGLVAGGSYNEQFF

V gene: TRBV5-1
J gene: TRBJ2-7
clone size: NA
D gene: TRBD2
CDR3 DNA: TGCGCCAGCAGCTTCGGCGGGGGGGACAACGAGCAGTACTTC
CDR3 protein: CASSFGGGDNEQYF

V gene: TRBV15
J gene: TRBJ1-4
clone size: NA
D gene: TRBD1
CDR3 DNA: TGTGCCACCAGCCGGGACAGGGGAAATGAAAAACTGTTTTTT
CDR3 protein: CATSRDRGNEKLFF

V gene: TRBV2
J gene: TRBJ2-3
clone size: NA
D gene: NA
CDR3 DNA: TGTGCCAGCAGTCCCACCCCGCGGTTTATCGGTGGTACAGATACGCAGTATTTT
CDR3 protein: CASSPTPRFIGGTDTQYF

V gene: TRBV5-1
J gene: TRBJ1-1
clone size: NA
D gene: TRBD1
CDR3 DNA: TGCGCCAGCAGCTTGGAAAGGGGGCGGGAAGCTTTCTTT
CDR3 protein: CASSLERGREAFF

V gene: TRBV7-2
J gene: TRBJ2-4
clone size: NA
D gene: NA
CDR3 DNA: TGTGCCAGCAGCTTCCGGGTAGCTCCCCCCAAAAACATTCAGTACTTC
CDR3 protein: CASSFRVAPPKNIQYF

V gene: TRBV3-1/TRBV3-2
J gene: TRBJ2-1
clone size: NA
D gene: NA
CDR3 DNA: TGTGCCAGCAGCCAAGGACTAACGGGACTTAATGAGCAGTTCTTC
CDR3 protein: CASSQGLTGLNEQFF

V gene: TRBV11-2
J gene: TRBJ1-4
clone size: once
D gene: TRBD1
CDR3 DNA: TGTGCCAGCAGCTTATATCAGGGGGCTTGGGAAAAACTGTTTTTT
CDR3 protein: CASSLYQGAWEKLFF

V gene: TRBV2
J gene: TRBJ1-6
clone size: NA
D gene: TRBD1
CDR3 DNA: TGTGCCAGAGATGAGACAGGGCGAGAATCACCCCTCCACTTT
CDR3 protein: CARDETGRESPLHF

V gene: TRBV6-1
J gene: TRBJ1-2
clone size: NA
D gene: NA
CDR3 DNA: TGTGCCAGCAGTGAAGGGGCCCTCTATGGCTACACCTTC
CDR3 protein: CASSEGALYGYTF

V gene: TRBV10-1
J gene: TRBJ2-1
clone size: NA
D gene: TRBD1
CDR3 DNA: TGCGCCAGCAGTGTAAGGACAGGGGTCGGCAATGAGCAGTTCTTC
CDR3 protein: CASSVRTGVGNEQFF

V gene: TRBV2
J gene: TRBJ2-7
clone size: NA
D gene: NA
CDR3 DNA: TGTGCCAGCTTAGCGAATTTGGAGCAGTACTTC
CDR3 protein: CASLANLEQYF

V gene: TRBV27
J gene: TRBJ1-6
clone size: few
D gene: TRBD1
CDR3 DNA: TGTGCCAGCCTCAAGGCCGGGACAGGGAGTTTATGGAATAATTCACCCCTCCACTTT
CDR3 protein: CASLKAGTGSLWNNSPLHF

V gene: TRBV28
J gene: TRBJ1-1
clone size: NA
D gene: NA
CDR3 DNA: TGTGCCAGCAGCCTGTGGGAATGGGGGGGTTTGGACACTGAAGCTTTCTTT
CDR3 protein: CASSLWEWGGLDTEAFF

V gene: TRBV28
J gene: TRBJ1-1
clone size: NA
D gene: TRBD1
CDR3 DNA: TGTGCCAGCAGGCCAGGGGACAGGGAGTACACTGAAGCTTTCTTT
CDR3 protein: CASRPGDREYTEAFF

V gene: TRBV4-1
J gene: TRBJ2-7
clone size: NA
D gene: NA
CDR3 DNA: TGCGCCAGCAGCCAAGGGGTCACTAGTATATACGAGCAGTACTTC
CDR3 protein: CASSQGVTSIYEQYF

V gene: TRBV18
J gene: TRBJ1-5
clone size: NA
D gene: NA
CDR3 DNA: TGTGCCAGCTCACCTCTCAGGGGCGACTACGAACCCCAGCATTTT
CDR3 protein: CASSPLRGDYEPQHF

V gene: TRBV29-1
J gene: TRBJ2-7
clone size: NA
D gene: TRBD1
CDR3 DNA: TGCAGCGTTGCGAGACAGGGATACGAGCAGTACTTC
CDR3 protein: CSVARQGYEQYF

V gene: TRBV12-3/TRBV12-4
J gene: TRBJ1-2
clone size: NA
D gene: NA
CDR3 DNA: TGTGCCAGCAGTCGTCTTGCGTATGGCTACACCTTC
CDR3 protein: CASSRLAYGYTF

V gene: TRBV28
J gene: TRBJ1-5
clone size: NA
D gene: TRBD1
CDR3 DNA: TGTGCCAGCAGTTTGAGAGGGGGCTACAATCAGCCCCAGCATTTT
CDR3 protein: CASSLRGGYNQPQHF

V gene: TRBV6-2/TRBV6-3
J gene: TRBJ1-3
clone size: NA
D gene: NA
CDR3 DNA: TGTGCCAGCAGTTACGTTCCGGGAAACACCATATATTTT
CDR3 protein: CASSYVPGNTIYF

V gene: TRBV15
J gene: TRBJ1-2
clone size: NA
D gene: NA
CDR3 DNA: TGTGCCACCAGCAGAGCGTGGCGGGAAATTAACTATGGCTACACCTTC
CDR3 protein: CATSRAWREINYGYTF

V gene: TRBV9
J gene: TRBJ2-7
clone size: NA
D gene: TRBD2
CDR3 DNA: TGTGCCAGCAGCGTCTTAGCGGGGGGCCGTGACGAGCAGTACTTC
CDR3 protein: CASSVLAGGRDEQYF

V gene: TRBV27
J gene: TRBJ1-1
clone size: NA
D gene: NA
CDR3 DNA: TGTGCCAGCAGTCCATTTGGCGGCGATGAAGCTTTCTTT
CDR3 protein: CASSPFGGDEAFF